This T cell receptor (beta chain) derives from a study of identical twins. TCRdb reprocessed the 5' RACE reads with MiXCR, giving one entry per CDR3 protein. The sample yields around 490,000 distinct CDR3 sequences, approximately 20% seen once. These same records also appear under a second study, on yellow fever vaccine responses in identical twins.

The receptor was derived from a woman aged 18-35 years in good health. Material: CD4+ T cells sorted from blood.

CDR3 loop: CASRLQGTGVYNEQFF. In nucleotides, the CDR3 is TGTGCCAGCAGACTACAGGGTACGGGGGTCTACAATGAGCAGTTCTTC. V gene TRBV12-3 or TRBV12-4 combines with J gene TRBJ2-1; either TRBD1 or TRBD2 may fit D (6 bases each). V lost 6 bases, J lost 3 bases, and 18 bases lay in between. The CDR3 runs to 16 residues.